This T cell receptor beta chain was profiled in a study of blood T cell repertoires in COVID-19. The data were produced by immunoSEQ multiplex PCR, yet TCRdb's version contains in-frame clones alone and is incomplete. The table has roughly 480,000 clones, about 88% seen once. Seattle-derived patients entered the study during active infection and were followed longitudinally. Trimming shortened V by 0 bases and J by 6 bases, and 14 bases separated the two germline ends. The CDR3 is 15 amino acids. From germline, CDR1 is PRHDT and CDR2 FYEKMQ (reference sequence). This chain joins TRBV13 and TRBJ1-2; D possibly corresponds to TRBD1 (5 bases). Material for sequencing was peripheral blood. The sequence came from a young man with COVID-19, enrolled during active disease. The CDR3 DNA is TGTGCCAGCAGCTTAGGGTCCCCAGGGAACAATGGCTACACCTTC. It specifies CASSLGSPGNNGYTF.